Listed below are T cell receptor beta chains from one sample, sequenced in a study of cytomegalovirus exposure and HLA in healthy donors. Sequenced by immunoSEQ multiplex PCR; TCRdb stores in-frame clones only, minus some. The table shows about 140,000 clones, with around 85% occurring only once. What was sequenced was PBMCs. All receptors derive from a female donor in good health and CMV-seronegative. Both conserved end residues are part of each CDR3. A D gene is named only where the DNA matches it firmly. Clone size, where shown, is once, few, many, or a class for clones that have expanded.

d_call j_call clone_size v_call cdr3_aa cdr3_nt
. TRBJ2-7 . TRBV5-1 CASSFEGGYEQYF TGCGCCAGCAGCTTCGAGGGCGGGTACGAGCAGTACTTC
TRBD2 TRBJ2-3 . TRBV29-1 CSLAGGPGDTQYF TGCAGCTTGGCGGGAGGGCCGGGAGATACGCAGTATTTT
. TRBJ1-3 . TRBV2 CASSRTAAGNTIYF TGTGCCAGCAGCCGGACAGCAGCTGGAAACACCATATATTTT
TRBD1 TRBJ1-4 few TRBV4-1 CASSPPWPGGFQNEKLFF TGCGCCAGCAGCCCCCCTTGGCCAGGGGGATTCCAGAATGAAAAACTGTTTTTT
. TRBJ2-2 once TRBV12-2 CASPLVLAGVNTGELFF TGTGCAAGTCCCCTAGTACTAGCGGGCGTAAACACCGGGGAGCTGTTTTTT
TRBD2 TRBJ2-7 . TRBV28 CASSFLAGFSYEQYF TGTGCCAGCAGTTTCCTAGCGGGATTTTCCTACGAGCAGTACTTC
. TRBJ2-3 . TRBV5-6 CASSPGTSDTQYF TGTGCCAGCAGCCCCGGGACTTCAGATACGCAGTATTTT
TRBD1 TRBJ1-2 . TRBV30 CAWSVSDRGYGYTF TGTGCCTGGAGTGTATCAGACAGGGGCTATGGCTACACCTTC
TRBD1 TRBJ2-7 once TRBV7-9 CASSSPAGTGVSYEQYF TGTGCCAGCAGCTCGCCGGCCGGGACAGGCGTGTCCTACGAGCAGTACTTC
TRBD2 TRBJ2-2 . TRBV6-5 CASSYLGAGEDGELFF TGTGCCAGCAGTTACCTAGGAGCGGGAGAAGACGGGGAGCTGTTTTTT
TRBD2 TRBJ2-1 . TRBV5-1 CASSQTSGAYNEQFF TGCGCCAGCAGCCAGACTAGCGGGGCTTACAATGAGCAGTTCTTC
. TRBJ1-5 . TRBV28 CASIRRGAEGQPQHF TGTGCCAGCATCCGCCGGGGGGCAGAGGGTCAGCCCCAGCATTTT
TRBD1 TRBJ2-2 . TRBV6-4 CASRASGTGPGELFF TGTGCCAGCAGAGCGTCCGGGACAGGGCCCGGGGAGCTGTTTTTT
TRBD2 TRBJ2-7 . TRBV7-9 CASRGGRTYEQYF TGTGCCAGCAGGGGCGGGAGGACTTACGAGCAGTACTTC
. TRBJ2-5 . TRBV18 CASSPPPLETQYF TGTGCCAGCTCACCACCCCCCTTAGAGACCCAGTACTTC
. TRBJ1-5 . TRBV6-1 CASSLLQASNQPQHF TGTGCCAGCAGTCTCTTACAGGCGAGCAATCAGCCCCAGCATTTT
TRBD1 TRBJ2-4 . TRBV7-2 CASSFPQGALAKNIQYF TGTGCCAGCAGCTTCCCACAGGGGGCGTTAGCCAAAAACATTCAGTACTTC
TRBD2 TRBJ2-7 few TRBV10-3 CAISETTSAEQYF TGTGCCATCAGTGAGACGACTAGCGCCGAGCAGTACTTC
TRBD1 TRBJ2-7 . TRBV7-2 CASSLWGQGSYEQYF TGTGCCAGCAGCCTCTGGGGACAGGGCTCCTACGAGCAGTACTTC
TRBD2 TRBJ2-3 once TRBV6-5 CASSYGLAGGDTQYF TGTGCCAGCAGTTACGGGCTAGCGGGTGGAGATACGCAGTATTTT
TRBD1 TRBJ1-1 . TRBV27 CASSSWTGGGLTEAFF TGTGCCAGCAGTTCATGGACAGGGGGGGGTCTCACTGAAGCTTTCTTT
TRBD1 TRBJ1-1 . TRBV7-9 CASSFDRDRAEAFF TGTGCCAGCAGCTTCGACAGGGATAGGGCTGAAGCTTTCTTT
TRBD1 TRBJ1-1 . TRBV5-6 CASSLVMGQLNTEAFF TGTGCCAGCAGCTTGGTGATGGGACAGTTGAACACTGAAGCTTTCTTT
. TRBJ1-5 . TRBV18 CASSPLRENSNQPQHF TGTGCCAGCTCCCCGCTGAGGGAGAATAGCAATCAGCCCCAGCATTTT
. TRBJ1-4 . TRBV4-1 CASSLAREGNEKLFF TGCGCCAGCAGTCTAGCCAGGGAGGGTAATGAAAAACTGTTTTTT
TRBD1 TRBJ1-1 few TRBV30 CAWSNPGQGSDTEAFF TGTGCCTGGAGTAACCCGGGACAGGGATCCGACACTGAAGCTTTCTTT